This record looks at one TCR beta chain sequence and its context. These data originate in a study of cytomegalovirus exposure and HLA in healthy donors. Study-wide background: In a later analysis, the roughly 110 validation repertoires were reported to have used the same platform as the roughly 610 first-cohort repertoires.

Assay: immunoSEQ multiplex PCR; the TCRdb copy retains only in-frame clones and omits some. This table holds some 90,000 clones, around nine tenths found once. The approximately 120-subject validation cohort, separate from the approximately 630-subject first cohort, included the donors. The V end lost 1 base, the J end lost 4 bases, and 13 bases lay between the germline ends. The CDR3 length is 16 residues. The germline V gene encodes CDR1 KGHSH and CDR2 LQKENI. Sequences were obtained from PBMCs. This clonotype originated in a woman younger than 45 in good health and CMV-seronegative. The rearrangement uses TRBV18 and TRBJ2-2; D remains ambiguous. The CDR3 DNA sequence: TGTGCCAGCTCACCACGACAAACGATGGTCACCGGGGAGCTGTTTTTT. This translates into CASSPRQTMVTGELFF.